This entry lists 5 T cell receptor beta chains sequenced from one sample in a study of yellow fever vaccine responses in identical twins. TCRdb redid the calling of the RT-PCR reads with MiXCR, one entry per CDR3 protein. The sample holds some 15,000 distinct CDR3 sequences, about 88% seen once. The material was T cells from blood (PBMCs), unsorted or a sorted subset (not recorded which), obtained before or after yellow fever vaccination (not recorded which). The receptors come from a woman between 18 and 29 years old who received the yellow fever vaccine.

This clonotype appeared a few times. V is TRBV11-2 and J is TRBJ1-2; perhaps TRBD1 as D (5 bases). This CDR3 comprises 16 residues. Trimming took off 5 bases at V and 3 bases at J, with 19 bases between the two ends. Germline CDR1 is SGHAT and CDR2 is FQNNGV. In DNA form, the CDR3 reads TGTGCCAGCAGCCGAACCGGGACCCCGGGCCACTATGGCTACACCTTC. Its translation: CASSRTGTPGHYGYTF.

The gene calls are TRBV28 and TRBJ1-1; the D gene is possibly TRBD1 (5 bases). The CDR3 has 15 amino acids. CDR1 and CDR2 from the germline V gene are MDHEN and SYDVKM. Trimming took off 2 bases at V and 4 bases at J, with 14 bases between the two ends. DNA for the CDR3: TGTGCCAGCAGTTTACCCGGGACGGCCGGCACTGAAGCTTTCTTT. It translates to CASSLPGTAGTEAFF.

The V gene is TRBV14, the J gene TRBJ2-4; no clear D. This CDR3 spans 15 amino acids. Germline CDR1 is SGHDN and CDR2 is FVKESK. V lost 5 bases and J 0 bases, leaving 11 bases between the germline ends. The CDR3 region is CASSDRRVAKNIQYF. CDR3 in DNA: TGTGCCAGCAGCGACCGACGGGTAGCCAAAAACATTCAGTACTTC.

The rearrangement uses TRBV29-1 and TRBJ2-5; 8 bases map to TRBD2. This CDR3 comprises 11 residues. Germline lookup yields CDR1 SQVTM and CDR2 ANQGSEA. With 6 bases clipped from V and 5 bases from J, the junction kept 2 bases outside the gene matches. The DNA of the CDR3 is TGCAGCGTCGGGGGGGAGGAGACCCAGTACTTC. Amino acids: CSVGGEETQYF.

This rearrangement joins TRBV18 to TRBJ2-3; TRBD1 might be the D (5 bases). Trimming took 3 bases from V and 2 from J, leaving 6 bases between them. Germline V lookup: CDR1 KGHSH, CDR2 LQKENI. This CDR3 is built from 13 residues. CDR3 in DNA: TGTGCCAGCTCACCTGGGGCCACAGATACGCAGTATTTT. It translates to CASSPGATDTQYF.